Presented here are 27 T cell receptor beta chains from one specimen sequenced in a study of cytomegalovirus exposure and HLA in healthy donors. This PCR relied on a set of 60 Vbeta primers and 13 Jbeta primers. Method: immunoSEQ multiplex PCR; TCRdb's copy keeps in-frame clones and lacks some. The table shows 79,000 or so clones, with roughly three quarters occurring only once. The source material was PBMCs. The source is a woman aged 40 to 55 in good health and CMV-seropositive.

The chain employs TRBV18 and TRBJ2-5; the D gene is possibly TRBD2 (5 bases). The germline CDR1 and CDR2 sequences are KGHSH and LQKENI. This CDR3 region has 16 residues. V was trimmed by 2 bases and J by 3 bases, leaving 16 bases between them. The CDR3 sequence is CASSPSLVTLEETQYF. Here the CDR3 DNA reads TGTGCCAGCTCACCATCACTAGTTACCCTCGAAGAGACCCAGTACTTC.

The chain links TRBV7-8 to TRBJ2-6; the D is unclear. From germline, CDR1 is SGHVS and CDR2 FQNEAQ. V was shortened by 2 bases and J by 0 bases, with 5 bases between the two germline ends. This CDR3 comprises 15 residues. CDR3 loop: CASSLSLSGANVLTF. In DNA form, the CDR3 reads TGTGCCAGCAGCTTATCCCTCTCTGGGGCCAACGTCCTGACTTTC.

The chain carries TRBV2 and TRBJ1-5, with 9 bases identical to TRBD1. From germline, CDR1 is SNHLY and CDR2 FYNNEI. The trim removed 7 bases at V and 8 bases at J, leaving 9 bases unmatched. CDR3 length: 14 amino acids. The CDR3 DNA sequence: TGTGCCAGCACCGGACAGGGGCGCCAGGAGCCCCAGCATTTT. As protein: CASTGQGRQEPQHF.

The chain carries TRBV5-1 and TRBJ1-5, with TRBD1 identical over 7 bases. V shed 1 base and J 4 bases; nucleotides not matched to a gene: 2. Germline assignment: CDR1 SGHRS and CDR2 YFSETQ. The CDR3 extends over 14 amino acids. The CDR3 loop is CASSLSGGNQPQHF. DNA for the CDR3: TGCGCCAGCAGCTTGTCAGGGGGAAATCAGCCCCAGCATTTT.

This chain links TRBV7-9 with TRBJ2-1; 13 bases line up with TRBD2. This CDR3 comprises 19 residues. From germline, CDR1 is SEHNR and CDR2 FQNEAQ (reference sequence). V gave up 4 bases and J gave up 0 bases; unmatched junction bases: 9. CDR3 coding DNA: TGTGCCAGCAGCTCTTTAACACGGACTAGCGGGAGCTCCTACAATGAGCAGTTCTTC. As protein: CASSSLTRTSGSSYNEQFF. Combining the CDR3 with reference TRBV7-9 and TRBJ2-1 gives the whole variable domain DTGVSQNPRHKITKRGQNVTFRCDPISEHNRLYWYRQTLGQGPEFLTYFQNEAQLEKSRLLSDRFSAERPKGSFSTLEIQRTEQGDSAMYLCASSSLTRTSGSSYNEQFFGPGTRLTVL.

This clone was detected only once. The rearrangement links TRBV5-1 to TRBJ1-3; D is undetermined. Germline CDR1 reads SGHRS; CDR2 reads YFSETQ. This CDR3 region has 16 residues. V was clipped by 0 bases and J by 0 bases, with 10 bases between them. The CDR3 coding sequence is TGCGCCAGCAGCTTGGGAGATACCAACTCTGGAAACACCATATATTTT. Encoded protein: CASSLGDTNSGNTIYF.

This chain joins TRBV7-2 and TRBJ2-5; D may be TRBD2 (5 bases). The CDR3 extends over 13 amino acids. Germline-derived CDR1 and CDR2 are SGHTA and FQGNSA. Between the trimmed V and J ends, which lost 5 bases and 5 bases, there was a span of 12 bases. The CDR3: CASSQTSLETQYF. The CDR3 coding sequence is TGTGCCAGCAGCCAAACTAGTCTGGAGACCCAGTACTTC.

The chain joins TRBV29-1 to TRBJ1-1, with no clear D. This CDR3 is 16 amino acids long. The germline gives CDR1 SQVTM, CDR2 ANQGSEA. Trimming removed 4 bases from V and 1 base from J, with 19 bases in between. The CDR3 region is CSVGVSGRWANTEAFF. Here the CDR3 DNA reads TGCAGCGTTGGGGTTTCGGGGAGGTGGGCGAACACTGAAGCTTTCTTT.

This CDR3 is CAWSRGAVGNQPQHF. As DNA, the CDR3 is TGTGCCTGGAGTCGGGGAGCAGTGGGCAATCAGCCCCAGCATTTT. The V gene is TRBV30, the J gene TRBJ1-5; D uncertain. The germline gives CDR1 GTSNPN, CDR2 SVGIG (reference sequence). The CDR3 contains 15 residues. V gave up 2 bases and J gave up 2 bases, with 13 bases separating them. Based on the CDR3 plus reference TRBV30 and TRBJ1-5, the full variable domain is SQTIHQWPATLVQPVGSPLSLECTVEGTSNPNLYWYRQAAGRGLQLLFYSVGIGQISSEVPQNLSASRPQDRQFILSSKKLLLSDSGFYLCAWSRGAVGNQPQHFGDGTRLSIL.

This clone was seen only a few times. This chain links TRBV5-6 with TRBJ2-7; a possible D gene is TRBD2 (5 bases). With 0 bases removed from V and 0 bases from J, the gap between germline ends came to 10 bases. The CDR3 is made up of 15 amino acids. From germline, CDR1 is SGHDT and CDR2 YYEEEE. CDR3: CASSLGGSSSYEQYF. In DNA form, the CDR3 reads TGTGCCAGCAGCTTGGGCGGGTCTAGCTCCTACGAGCAGTACTTC.

The DNA for the CDR3 is TGTGCCCGGTCATTAGCGGGGGGGGCAGGGACCCAGTACTTC. This encodes CARSLAGGAGTQYF. The rearrangement joins TRBV30 to TRBJ2-5, with TRBD2 identical over 11 bases. The V gene's germline CDR1 is GTSNPN and CDR2 SVGIG (reference sequence). V trimming: 8 bases; J trimming: 7 bases; junction bases outside the gene matches: 12. The CDR3 covers 14 residues.

V and J are TRBV29-1 and TRBJ1-2; possible D gene TRBD1, 6 bases. CDR1 is SQVTM, CDR2 ANQGSEA, per germline. Trimming shortened V by 3 bases and J by 2 bases, and 13 bases separated the two germline ends. The CDR3 is 14 amino acids. The CDR3 loop is CSVEGQGINYGYTF. CDR3 in DNA: TGCAGCGTTGAGGGTCAGGGGATAAACTATGGCTACACCTTC.

The chain links TRBV6-5 to TRBJ1-2; no clear D. The CDR3 covers 16 residues. Germline V lookup: CDR1 MNHEY, CDR2 SVGAGI. V gave up 2 bases and J gave up 7 bases, with 20 bases separating them. The CDR3 loop is CASSYTASSLFGGYTF. CDR3 coding DNA: TGTGCCAGCAGTTACACGGCTAGCTCCTTGTTCGGTGGCTACACCTTC.

The chain couples TRBV5-6 to TRBJ1-2; 11 bases map to TRBD1. The V gene's germline CDR1 is SGHDT and CDR2 YYEEEE. There are 14 residues in the CDR3. Trimming at V came to 5 bases and at J to 8 bases, leaving 8 bases not matched to a gene. CDR3 in amino acids: CASRAGQGARGYTF. CDR3 nucleotides: TGTGCCAGCAGAGCCGGACAGGGGGCTCGCGGCTACACCTTC. The whole variable domain, remainder taken from reference TRBV5-6 and TRBJ1-2, is DAGVTQSPTHLIKTRGQQVTLRCSPKSGHDTVSWYQQALGQGPQFIFQYYEEEERQRGNFPDRFSGHQFPNYSSELNVNALLLGDSALYLCASRAGQGARGYTFGSGTRLTVV.

The chain combines TRBV19 with TRBJ2-5, with 7 bases lining up with TRBD1. Germline V CDR1 and CDR2: LNHDA, SQIVND (reference sequence). The ends lost 4 bases at V and 3 bases at J; junction bases unmatched: 5. This CDR3 has 14 amino acids. CDR3 loop: CASSTYRGKETQYF. CDR3 DNA: TGTGCCAGTAGTACATACAGGGGTAAAGAGACCCAGTACTTC.

The V call is TRBV6-5, the J call TRBJ2-3; 10 nucleotides agree with TRBD2. V lost 6 bases, J lost 3 bases, and 3 bases stayed unmatched. The germline CDR1 and CDR2 sequences are MNHEY and SVGAGI. This CDR3 contains 14 residues. CDR3 residues: CASSPGLATDTQYF. CDR3 DNA sequence: TGTGCCAGCAGCCCGGGACTAGCGACAGATACGCAGTATTTT.

The chain employs TRBV2 and TRBJ2-3; TRBD2 agrees at 11 bases. Germline V CDR1 and CDR2: SNHLY, FYNNEI. V lost 3 bases and J lost 7; bases outside the gene matches: 6. This CDR3 comprises 15 residues. The CDR3 here is CASSDLAGGPNTQYF. CDR3 DNA sequence: TGTGCCAGCAGTGATCTAGCGGGGGGACCTAATACGCAGTATTTT.

This clone came up a few times. The chain joins TRBV28 to TRBJ1-5; 9 bases align to TRBD1. The CDR3 is 16 amino acids. V shed 1 base, J shed 7 bases, and the junction held 8 bases outside the gene matches. CDR1 and CDR2 (germline): MDHEN, SYDVKM. CDR3 protein: CASSLSRDRASQPQHF. For the CDR3, the DNA is TGTGCCAGCAGTTTATCCAGGGACAGGGCATCCCAGCCCCAGCATTTT.

The CDR3 DNA reads TGCGCCAGCAGCTTACTGACAGTTTATAATTCACCCCTCCACTTT. This encodes CASSLLTVYNSPLHF. V and J are TRBV5-1 and TRBJ1-6, with D possibly being TRBD1 (5 bases). The CDR3 spans 15 residues. Germline-derived CDR1 and CDR2 are SGHRS and YFSETQ. Trimming removed 2 bases at V and 4 bases at J, with 10 bases between.

This chain connects TRBV5-6 to TRBJ1-1; D call uncertain. The V gene's germline CDR1 is SGHDT and CDR2 YYEEEE. The V end lost 1 base, the J end lost 0 bases, and 16 bases lay between the germline ends. The CDR3 loop spans 17 amino acids. For the CDR3, the DNA is TGTGCCAGCAGCTTGATGGGAGCCCTGGGGTTGAACACTGAAGCTTTCTTT. This codes for CASSLMGALGLNTEAFF.

This chain uses TRBV29-1 with TRBJ2-5; a weak D match, TRBD2 (7 bases). The J call is in doubt because the DNA end fits TRBJ2-7 better. Germline assignment: CDR1 SQVTM and CDR2 ANQGSEA. The CDR3 sequence is 14 residues long. The CDR3 DNA reads as TGCAGCGTTGTTGCGGGGGCACCCCCCTACGAGCAGTACTTC. Translating gives CSVVAGAPPYEQYF.

This clone was seen a handful of times. The chain is built from TRBV30 and TRBJ2-4, with 9 bases fitting TRBD1. Germline V gives CDR1 GTSNPN, CDR2 SVGIG (reference sequence). CDR3 length: 17 amino acids. The junction had 7 bases not matched to a gene; V was cut back by 1 base and J by 0 bases. CDR3 sequence: CAWSAETGGLAKNIQYF. CDR3 DNA sequence: TGTGCCTGGAGTGCTGAGACAGGGGGATTAGCCAAAAACATTCAGTACTTC.

This clone was recorded only once. The chain couples TRBV12-5 to TRBJ1-1; maybe TRBD1 (6 bases). Trimming took off 5 bases at V and 3 bases at J, with 16 bases between the two ends. The CDR3 contains 15 residues. Germline CDR1 and CDR2: LGHNT and FRNRAP. DNA for the CDR3: TGTGCTAGTGGTCCTAATACAGGGAGCTACACTGAAGCTTTCTTT. Its protein product is CASGPNTGSYTEAFF.

This chain connects TRBV19 to TRBJ1-2, with TRBD1 identical over 7 bases. Trimming removed 3 bases from V and 1 base from J; junction bases left unmatched: 5. This CDR3 comprises 15 residues. The V gene's germline CDR1 is LNHDA and CDR2 SQIVND (reference sequence). The CDR3 spells CASSIARQGNYGYTF. For the CDR3, the DNA is TGTGCCAGTAGTATTGCCCGACAGGGTAACTATGGCTACACCTTC.

The chain is built from TRBV29-1 and TRBJ2-3, with D tentatively TRBD1 (5 bases). In germline, CDR1 is SQVTM, CDR2 ANQGSEA. This CDR3 comprises 14 residues. Between the trimmed V and J ends, which lost 4 bases and 1 base, there was a span of 12 bases. CDR3 sequence reads: CSVGGRQRTDTQYF. The CDR3 DNA follows: TGCAGCGTTGGTGGGCGACAGCGCACAGATACGCAGTATTTT.

This clone was seen a handful of times. The chain joins TRBV2 to TRBJ1-5, with TRBD1 matching 8 bases. V lost 6 bases to trimming and J lost 4 bases; unmatched junction nucleotides: 14. This CDR3 has 17 amino acids. Per germline, CDR1 SNHLY and CDR2 FYNNEI. This CDR3 is CASRPLPGQEPNQPQHF. The CDR3 DNA is TGTGCCAGCAGACCGCTTCCGGGACAGGAGCCTAATCAGCCCCAGCATTTT.

The rearrangement links TRBV27 to TRBJ1-2, with no clear D. V dropped 0 bases and J dropped 0 bases, with 5 bases sitting between them. The CDR3 loop spans 14 amino acids. Germline V gives CDR1 MNHEY, CDR2 SMNVEV (reference sequence). DNA of the CDR3: TGTGCCAGCAGTTTATCGATAGCTAACTATGGCTACACCTTC. Its protein product is CASSLSIANYGYTF.